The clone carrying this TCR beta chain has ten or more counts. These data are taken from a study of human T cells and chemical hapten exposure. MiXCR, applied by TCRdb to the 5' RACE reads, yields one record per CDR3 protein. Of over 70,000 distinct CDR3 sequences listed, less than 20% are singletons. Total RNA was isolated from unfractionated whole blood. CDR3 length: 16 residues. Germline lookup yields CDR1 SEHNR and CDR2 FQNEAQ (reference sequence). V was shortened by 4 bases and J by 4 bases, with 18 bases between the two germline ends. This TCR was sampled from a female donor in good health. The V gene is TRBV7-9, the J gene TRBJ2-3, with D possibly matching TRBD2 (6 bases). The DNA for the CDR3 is TGTGCCAGCAGCTCCCCGGCCGGGGGTAGGGCAGATACGCAGTATTTT. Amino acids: CASSSPAGGRADTQYF.